This is a list of T cell receptor beta chains from one sample in a study of radiation and T cells in renal cell carcinoma. TCRdb keeps only in-frame clones here, not all; method: immunoSEQ multiplex PCR. Among 130,000 to 150,000 clones, more than 70% were seen once, and the ten largest hold around 12%. The specimen comprised blood, sampled from a patient whose treatment included radiotherapy and nephrectomy. The receptors originated from a woman between 50 and 59 years old with renal cell carcinoma. CDR3s include the opening cysteine and the closing phenylalanine or tryptophan. D genes are given only for firm matches. A row's size may be missing; if present it is once, few, many or a size class.

j_call | v_call | clone_size | d_call | cdr3_aa | cdr3_nt
TRBJ2-5 | TRBV5-1 | . | TRBD1 | CASSTSGTGTEETQYF | TGCGCCAGCAGTACATCCGGGACAGGGACCGAAGAGACCCAGTACTTC
TRBJ2-5 | TRBV21-1 | . | . | CASSKEELRETQYF | TGTGCCAGCAGCAAAGAGGAGTTAAGGGAGACCCAGTACTTC
TRBJ1-5 | TRBV29-1 | . | . | CSVGTGNQPQHF | TGCAGCGTTGGGACAGGCAATCAGCCCCAGCATTTT
TRBJ1-1 | TRBV4-1 | . | TRBD1 | CASSLRQGAITEAFF | TGCGCCAGCAGCCTCCGACAGGGGGCAATTACTGAAGCTTTCTTT
TRBJ1-2 | TRBV2 | . | . | CASSELGDTFNYGYTF | TGTGCCAGCAGTGAACTCGGGGACACATTTAACTATGGCTACACCTTC
TRBJ2-5 | TRBV10-3 | . | . | CAISESQGPETQYF | TGTGCCATCAGTGAGTCACAGGGTCCAGAGACCCAGTACTTC
TRBJ1-2 | TRBV6-1 | . | . | CASSVELNYGYTF | TGTGCCAGCAGTGTAGAACTTAACTATGGCTACACCTTC
TRBJ1-1 | TRBV14 | . | . | CASSRGPNTEAFF | TGTGCCAGCAGCCGGGGTCCGAACACTGAAGCTTTCTTT
TRBJ1-4 | TRBV4-2 | . | TRBD1 | CASSQVKDRGGGEKLFF | TGTGCCAGCAGCCAAGTAAAGGACAGGGGAGGGGGTGAAAAACTGTTTTTT
TRBJ1-5 | TRBV4-1 | . | . | CASSQVGDTKNQPQHF | TGCGCCAGCAGCCAAGTCGGCGACACCAAGAATCAGCCCCAGCATTTT
TRBJ2-5 | TRBV11-1 | . | . | CASSRGPGETQYF | TGTGCCAGCAGCAGGGGCCCAGGAGAGACCCAGTACTTC
TRBJ1-2 | TRBV7-9 | . | . | CASSYGRNGYTF | TGTGCCAGCAGCTACGGACGGAATGGCTACACCTTC
TRBJ2-2 | TRBV29-1 | . | . | CSASRAGAGTGELFF | TGCAGCGCCTCAAGGGCAGGGGCGGGTACCGGGGAGCTGTTTTTT
TRBJ2-7 | TRBV6-6 | once | TRBD2 | CATGGQLAGVYEQYF | TGTGCCACGGGGGGCCAGCTAGCGGGGGTATACGAGCAGTACTTC
TRBJ2-7 | TRBV9 | . | . | CASSVATGISYEQYF | TGTGCCAGCAGCGTAGCTACAGGGATCTCCTACGAGCAGTACTTC
TRBJ2-3 | TRBV5-1 | . | TRBD2 | CASSLASSGLAADTQYF | TGCGCCAGCAGCTTGGCCAGCTCGGGACTAGCGGCAGATACGCAGTATTTT
TRBJ1-1 | TRBV6-5 | . | . | CASSDLGGTAFF | TGTGCCAGCAGTGACCTGGGGGGAACAGCTTTCTTT
TRBJ2-1 | TRBV5-6 | . | . | CASSARQTGRHYNEQFF | TGTGCCAGCAGCGCCCGACAAACAGGGCGGCACTACAATGAGCAGTTCTTC
TRBJ2-7 | TRBV7-9 | . | TRBD1 | CASSLAGGGYEQYF | TGTGCCAGCAGCTTAGCAGGGGGCGGGTACGAGCAGTACTTC
TRBJ1-2 | TRBV5-4 | . | . | CASSLPPGAGNYGYTF | TGTGCCAGCAGCTTACCCCCAGGGGCTGGAAACTATGGCTACACCTTC
TRBJ1-6 | TRBV29-1 | . | TRBD1 | CSVSRDRNSPLHF | TGCAGCGTATCCCGGGACAGAAATTCACCCCTCCACTTT
TRBJ2-5 | TRBV29-1 | . | . | CSVVEQETQYF | TGCAGCGTTGTAGAGCAAGAGACCCAGTACTTC
TRBJ2-7 | TRBV18 | . | TRBD1 | CASSSGTGVEQYF | TGTGCCAGCTCATCGGGGACAGGGGTCGAGCAGTACTTC
TRBJ2-7 | TRBV2 | . | . | CASSSNYEQYF | TGTGCCAGCAGCTCAAATTACGAGCAGTACTTC
TRBJ1-2 | TRBV7-9 | . | . | CASTLYSGGNYGYTF | TGTGCCAGCACCTTATATTCCGGGGGGAACTATGGCTACACCTTC
TRBJ1-5 | TRBV6-1 | once | . | CASSDLSGGIQPQHF | TGTGCCAGCAGTGATTTATCGGGGGGGATCCAGCCCCAGCATTTT
TRBJ2-7 | TRBV23-1 | . | . | CPPEGAYEQYF | TGCCCTCCAGAGGGGGCCTACGAGCAGTACTTC
TRBJ1-1 | TRBV9 | . | TRBD1 | CASSGRTGGMNTEAFF | TGTGCCAGCAGCGGAAGGACAGGGGGTATGAACACTGAAGCTTTCTTT
TRBJ1-2 | TRBV7-9 | . | TRBD1 | CASSPDRGLYGYTF | TGTGCCAGCAGCCCGGACAGGGGGCTCTATGGCTACACCTTC
TRBJ2-3 | TRBV10-3 | . | TRBD1 | CATQTGGGTDTQYF | TGTGCCACCCAAACAGGGGGAGGCACAGATACGCAGTATTTT
TRBJ1-2 | TRBV2 | few | TRBD1 | CASSNRGWYGYTF | TGTGCCAGCAGTAACAGGGGTTGGTATGGCTACACCTTC
TRBJ2-7 | TRBV13 | . | . | CASSLSGASYEQYF | TGTGCCAGCAGCTTAAGTGGGGCCTCCTACGAGCAGTACTTC
TRBJ2-1 | TRBV19 | once | . | CASHDPRGSYNEQFF | TGTGCCAGTCATGACCCTCGGGGGTCTTACAATGAGCAGTTCTTC
TRBJ2-7 | TRBV29-1 | . | . | CSVAAVDRYEQYF | TGCAGCGTGGCCGCTGTGGACCGGTACGAGCAGTACTTC
TRBJ1-2 | TRBV2 | . | TRBD1 | CAILGQNYGYTF | TGTGCCATATTGGGACAGAACTATGGCTACACCTTC
TRBJ2-1 | TRBV30 | . | . | CAWSGGVEKNEQFF | TGTGCCTGGAGTGGGGGGGTCGAGAAGAATGAGCAGTTCTTC
TRBJ2-7 | TRBV4-2 | . | . | CASSQGVTGRTYEQYF | TGTGCCAGCAGCCAAGGGGTGACGGGTCGCACCTACGAGCAGTACTTC
TRBJ1-2 | TRBV7-9 | few | . | CASSFRVGGFSGYTF | TGTGCCAGCAGCTTTAGGGTAGGAGGATTCTCCGGCTACACCTTC
TRBJ1-2 | TRBV19 | few | . | CASSTADGYGYTF | TGTGCCAGTAGTACCGCTGACGGCTATGGCTACACCTTC
TRBJ1-2 | TRBV5-5 | . | TRBD1 | CASRQTGTTYGYTF | TGTGCCAGCAGACAGACAGGGACAACTTATGGCTACACCTTC
TRBJ2-5 | TRBV5-4 | few | TRBD2 | CASSLAGVQETQYF | TGTGCCAGCAGTCTAGCGGGGGTCCAAGAGACCCAGTACTTC
TRBJ1-2 | TRBV2 | few | . | CASRVLDSLNYGYTF | TGTGCCAGCAGGGTCCTGGACAGTCTTAACTATGGCTACACCTTC
TRBJ2-5 | TRBV7-2 | few | . | CASSPLPGTETQYF | TGTGCCAGCAGCCCCTTGCCCGGGACAGAGACCCAGTACTTC
TRBJ2-3 | TRBV19 | . | TRBD2 | CASSSSTSGGTDTQYF | TGTGCCAGTAGTAGCTCAACTAGCGGGGGAACAGATACGCAGTATTTT
TRBJ1-5 | TRBV2 | . | . | CASSVEGVRNQPQHF | TGTGCCAGCAGTGTAGAGGGTGTCAGGAATCAGCCCCAGCATTTT
TRBJ2-7 | TRBV11-3 | . | . | CASSKSFGDSYEQYF | TGTGCCAGCAGCAAGTCATTCGGGGATTCCTACGAGCAGTACTTC
TRBJ1-5 | TRBV6-5 | . | . | CASSQLTGNQPQHF | TGTGCCAGCAGCCAATTGACAGGCAATCAGCCCCAGCATTTT
TRBJ2-5 | TRBV13 | many | TRBD2 | CASSPREGETQYF | TGTGCCAGCAGCCCCAGGGAGGGGGAGACCCAGTACTTC
TRBJ1-5 | TRBV29-1 | . | . | CSVTGQNNQPQHF | TGCAGCGTTACTGGACAGAACAATCAGCCCCAGCATTTT
TRBJ1-5 | TRBV6-5 | . | . | CASRTAGPSNQPQHF | TGTGCCAGCAGAACCGCGGGACCTAGCAATCAGCCCCAGCATTTT
TRBJ2-6 | TRBV18 | . | . | CASSPLGGEGSGANVLTF | TGTGCCAGCTCACCACTCGGGGGTGAGGGATCTGGGGCCAACGTCCTGACTTTC
TRBJ1-5 | TRBV30 | . | TRBD1 | CAWSVQGVNQPQHF | TGTGCCTGGAGCGTACAGGGGGTGAATCAGCCCCAGCATTTT
TRBJ1-1 | TRBV18 | . | . | CASSPPSMGDTEAFF | TGTGCCAGCTCACCACCCTCTATGGGGGACACTGAAGCTTTCTTT